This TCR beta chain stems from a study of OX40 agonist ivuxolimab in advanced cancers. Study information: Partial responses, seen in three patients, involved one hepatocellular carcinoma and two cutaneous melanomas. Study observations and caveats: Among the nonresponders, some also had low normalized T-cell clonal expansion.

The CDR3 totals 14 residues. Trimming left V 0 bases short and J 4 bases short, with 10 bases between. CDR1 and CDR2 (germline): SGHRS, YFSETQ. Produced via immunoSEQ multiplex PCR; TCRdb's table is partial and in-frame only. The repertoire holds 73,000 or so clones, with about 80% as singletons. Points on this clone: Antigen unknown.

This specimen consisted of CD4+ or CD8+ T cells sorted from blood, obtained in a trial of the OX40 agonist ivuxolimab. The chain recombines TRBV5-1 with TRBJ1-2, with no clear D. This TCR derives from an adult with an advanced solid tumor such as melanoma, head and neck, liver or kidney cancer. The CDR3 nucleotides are TGCGCCAGCAGCTTGGCCCAAGTTACCTATGGCTACACCTTC. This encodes CASSLAQVTYGYTF.